A selection of T cell receptor beta chains follows, all from one sample in a study of molecular identifiers for immune sequencing clone quantification. TCRdb processed the PCR reads anew with MiXCR; each CDR3 protein has one entry. The sample yields 85,000 to 90,000 distinct CDR3 sequences, around 20% seen once. The sequenced sample consisted of naive CD8+ T cells from blood, with Jurkat cell RNA spiked in. These receptors were collected from a human donor in good health. Some libraries in this study had Jurkat cell RNA spiked in. CDR3s include the opening cysteine and the closing phenylalanine or tryptophan. The D gene is left open where the match is weak. Some rows mark clone size as missing; the rest say once, few, many or name a class of expanded clone.

D gene	clone size	V gene	J gene	CDR3 protein	CDR3 DNA
TRBD1	many	TRBV7-9	TRBJ1-4	CASSLEAGGANEKLFF	TGTGCCAGCAGCTTAGAAGCAGGGGGAGCTAATGAAAAACTGTTTTTT
.	many	TRBV24-1	TRBJ2-1	CATSDSGVRASNEQFF	TGTGCCACCAGTGACTCAGGGGTACGGGCCAGTAATGAGCAGTTCTTC
TRBD2	.	TRBV5-6	TRBJ2-3	CASGAPGLNTDTQYF	TGTGCCAGCGGTGCACCGGGACTAAACACAGATACGCAGTATTTT
.	many	TRBV27	TRBJ2-7	CASSLSGDTANEQYF	TGTGCCAGCAGTTTAAGTGGGGACACCGCTAACGAGCAGTACTTC
TRBD2	many	TRBV19	TRBJ2-1	CASSIAGGRGNEQFF	TGTGCCAGTAGTATAGCTGGCGGGAGAGGGAATGAGCAGTTCTTC
.	.	TRBV28	TRBJ1-3	CASNPDRSSGNTIYF	TGTGCCAGCAACCCGGACAGAAGCTCTGGAAACACCATATATTTT
.	many	TRBV2	TRBJ2-3	CARTGAGADTQYF	TGTGCCAGGACGGGGGCCGGCGCAGATACGCAGTATTTT
.	many	TRBV7-6	TRBJ2-3	CASSLQSDTQYF	TGTGCCAGCAGCTTACAATCAGATACGCAGTATTTT
.	.	TRBV4-3	TRBJ2-1	CASSQDPWGSSNEQFF	TGCGCCAGCAGCCAAGATCCGTGGGGCAGCTCGAATGAGCAGTTCTTC
.	many	TRBV12-3/TRBV12-4	TRBJ2-2	CASSPLRSGELFF	TGTGCCAGCAGCCCACTTAGGTCCGGGGAGCTGTTTTTT
.	many	TRBV27	TRBJ1-5	CASSLRQGNQPQHF	TGTGCCAGCAGTTTAAGGCAGGGCAATCAGCCCCAGCATTTT
.	.	TRBV4-3	TRBJ2-7	CTSSQDPGSSYEQYF	TGCACCAGCAGCCAAGATCCCGGCAGCTCCTACGAGCAGTACTTC
.	many	TRBV4-1	TRBJ2-7	CASSQRTESSYEQYF	TGCGCCAGCAGCCAGAGGACAGAGAGCTCCTACGAGCAGTACTTC
.	many	TRBV7-9	TRBJ2-5	CASSLGPQETQYF	TGTGCCAGCAGCTTAGGACCCCAAGAGACCCAGTACTTC
TRBD2	.	TRBV11-1	TRBJ2-1	CASSLSGLYNEQFF	TGTGCCAGCAGCCTTAGCGGGCTATACAATGAGCAGTTCTTC
.	many	TRBV7-9	TRBJ2-7	CASSLVHYEQYF	TGTGCCAGCAGCTTAGTCCACTACGAGCAGTACTTC
TRBD2	many	TRBV7-9	TRBJ2-7	CASSQTSGEQYF	TGTGCCAGCAGCCAGACTAGCGGCGAGCAGTACTTC
TRBD1	many	TRBV29-1	TRBJ2-1	CSVGTGGDEQFF	TGCAGCGTCGGGACAGGGGGTGATGAGCAGTTCTTC
.	many	TRBV4-1	TRBJ2-2	CASSQALQLGTGELFF	TGCGCCAGCAGCCAAGCTTTACAGCTAGGCACCGGGGAGCTGTTTTTT
.	few	TRBV4-2	TRBJ1-3	CASSHRGGVLSGNTIYF	TGTGCCAGCAGCCACCGGGGAGGGGTTCTTTCTGGAAACACCATATATTTT
TRBD1	many	TRBV29-1	TRBJ2-5	CSVEDQAGGSETQYF	TGCAGCGTTGAAGATCAGGCAGGGGGATCGGAGACCCAGTACTTC
.	many	TRBV29-1	TRBJ2-1	CSADNHEQFF	TGCAGCGCTGACAATCATGAGCAGTTCTTC
TRBD1	many	TRBV7-9	TRBJ1-2	CASSPQGQLNYGYTF	TGTGCCAGCAGCCCACAGGGACAGCTAAATTATGGCTACACCTTC
.	.	TRBV11-2	TRBJ2-5	CASSLDLGAGQETQYF	TGTGCCAGCAGCTTAGATCTAGGGGCGGGCCAAGAGACCCAGTACTTC
TRBD1	many	TRBV30	TRBJ1-1	CAWRWTGLNTEAFF	TGTGCCTGGAGATGGACAGGCCTGAACACTGAAGCTTTCTTT
.	many	TRBV21-1	TRBJ2-3	CASSSRQGVSADTQYF	TGTGCCAGCAGCAGTCGCCAGGGGGTCTCAGCAGATACGCAGTATTTT
TRBD1	many	TRBV10-3	TRBJ1-1	CAISDGQGAVRIAEAFF	TGTGCCATCAGTGATGGGCAGGGGGCGGTGAGAATAGCTGAAGCTTTCTTT
TRBD1	many	TRBV27	TRBJ2-5	CASSYRFGQGQETQYF	TGTGCCAGCAGTTATAGGTTTGGACAGGGACAAGAGACCCAGTACTTC